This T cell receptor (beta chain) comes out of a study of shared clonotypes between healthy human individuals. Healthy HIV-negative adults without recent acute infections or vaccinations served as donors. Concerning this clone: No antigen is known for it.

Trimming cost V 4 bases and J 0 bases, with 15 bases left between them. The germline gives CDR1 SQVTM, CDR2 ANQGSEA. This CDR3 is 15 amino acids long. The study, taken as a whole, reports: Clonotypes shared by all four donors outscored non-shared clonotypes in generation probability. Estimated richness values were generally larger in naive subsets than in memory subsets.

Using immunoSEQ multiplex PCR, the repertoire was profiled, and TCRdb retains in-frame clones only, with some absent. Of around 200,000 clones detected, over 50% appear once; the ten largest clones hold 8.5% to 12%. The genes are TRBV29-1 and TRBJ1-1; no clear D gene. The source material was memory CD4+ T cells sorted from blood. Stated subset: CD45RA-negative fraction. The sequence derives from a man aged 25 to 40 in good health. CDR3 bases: TGCAGCGTTGTGAACACTAATCATATGAACACTGAAGCTTTCTTT. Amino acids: CSVVNTNHMNTEAFF.